The 18 T cell receptor beta chains reported below all come from one sample, sequenced in a study of beta chain features in type 1 diabetes (dated by TCRdb to about 2018). Study-wide conclusions, independent of this receptor: Type 1 diabetes patients showed a moderate but significant shortening of TCRB CDR3 length in all four CD4+ subsets.

Their antigens are not known. Library generation was performed with the immunoSEQ multiplex PCR assay. All of the isolated RNA was reverse transcribed with the High Capacity cDNA Reverse Transcription Kit, so expressed TCRB transcripts were sequenced. TCRdb re-hosts the immuneACCESS table, in-frame sequences only. Its copies lack some clones; in the studies checked, an unresolved V gene accounts for under half of them, and the cause for the rest is not known. For this sample there are around 250,000 clones; 24% appear just once. The ten largest clones capture 0.012% of the sample. Material for sequencing was naive CD4+ T cells from blood. The sample's cell subset or site label is to be understood as: true naive CD4+ T cells. The source of these receptors is a woman in her thirties with type 1 diabetes.

The chain is built from TRBV30 and TRBJ1-2; TRBD1 matches 8 bases. The length of the CDR3 is 11 residues. V was clipped by 1 base and J by 14 bases; unmatched bases: 6. Germline V gene sequence: CDR1 GTSNPN, CDR2 SVGIG (reference sequence). CDR3 sequence (DNA): TGTGCCTGGAGTGGGCTAGACAGGGGAACCTTC. It yields the protein CAWSGLDRGTF.

The chain recombines TRBV4-1 with TRBJ2-7; no reliable D call. Per germline, CDR1 MGHRA and CDR2 YSYEKL. The V gene lost 0 bases and the J gene lost 2 bases, with 11 bases spanning the gap. The CDR3 totals 15 residues. The chain's CDR3 is CASSQDRGTTYEQYF. CDR3 DNA: TGCGCCAGCAGCCAAGATCGCGGTACGACCTACGAGCAGTACTTC.

The V gene is TRBV29-1, the J gene TRBJ2-3; D call uncertain. Germline-derived CDR1 and CDR2 are SQVTM and ANQGSEA. Trimming shortened V by 0 bases and J by 4 bases, and 8 bases separated the two germline ends. CDR3 length equals 13 residues. CDR3 DNA sequence: TGCAGCGTTGAAGAGAGGAGTTCAGATACGCAGTATTTT. This sequence encodes CSVEERSSDTQYF.

The rearrangement links TRBV11-2 to TRBJ2-3; 7 positions match TRBD1. V shed 5 bases and J 9 bases; nucleotides not matched to a gene: 17. Germline V lookup: CDR1 SGHAT, CDR2 FQNNGV. There are 16 residues in the CDR3. CDR3: CASSPSPAGPQGTQYF. CDR3 coding DNA: TGTGCCAGCAGCCCCTCCCCCGCAGGGCCACAGGGGACGCAGTATTTT.

This clone was seen a few times. The chain combines TRBV6-1 with TRBJ2-1; 7 nucleotides align to TRBD1. V was clipped by 7 bases and J by 6 bases; unmatched bases: 9. Germline values: CDR1 MNHNS, CDR2 SASEGT. This CDR3 is built from 14 residues. CDR3 coding DNA: TGTGCCAGCATAGGGACAGACTCGACCAATGAGCAGTTCTTC. It yields the protein CASIGTDSTNEQFF.

The chain joins TRBV5-6 to TRBJ2-6, with TRBD2 as a possible D gene (6 bases). The CDR3 runs to 16 residues. Trimming shortened V by 2 bases and J by 0 bases, and 9 bases separated the two germline ends. Germline lookup yields CDR1 SGHDT and CDR2 YYEEEE. The CDR3 nucleotides read TGTGCCAGCAGCTTTTGGAGGGGCTCTGGGGCCAACGTCCTGACTTTC. It encodes CASSFWRGSGANVLTF.

The chain couples TRBV7-9 to TRBJ1-2; D gene unclear. Trimming left V 2 bases short and J 1 base short, with 5 bases between. CDR1 is SEHNR, CDR2 FQNEAQ, per germline (reference sequence). CDR3 length equals 13 residues. CDR3 loop: CASSLNSNYGYTF. The DNA for the CDR3 is TGTGCCAGCAGCTTAAACAGTAACTATGGCTACACCTTC. The entire variable domain, with the rest obtained from reference TRBV7-9 and TRBJ1-2, is as follows: DTGVSQNPRHKITKRGQNVTFRCDPISEHNRLYWYRQTLGQGPEFLTYFQNEAQLEKSRLLSDRFSAERPKGSFSTLEIQRTEQGDSAMYLCASSLNSNYGYTFGSGTRLTVV.

The CDR3 DNA reads TGTGCCAGCAGCCCGGGACACTCGAATAATGAAAAACTGTTTTTT. Translation gives CASSPGHSNNEKLFF. The genes are TRBV7-9 and TRBJ1-4; TRBD1 might be the D (6 bases). Germline loops: CDR1 SEHNR, CDR2 FQNEAQ (reference sequence). CDR3 length: 15 residues. Between the trimmed V and J ends, which lost 5 bases and 4 bases, there was a span of 14 bases.

This clone was counted only a few times. The J gene is TRBJ1-2, the V gene TRBV19; D may be TRBD1 (5 bases). The germline V gene encodes CDR1 LNHDA and CDR2 SQIVND (reference sequence). The CDR3 totals 13 residues. The V and J ends lost 5 bases and 13 bases respectively, with 20 bases between them. This chain's CDR3 is CASSPAGGTSRTF. The DNA of the CDR3 is TGTGCCAGTAGTCCGGCGGGGGGGACCTCTCGCACCTTC.

The count of this clone is one. Other DNA sequences in this sample translate to the same CDR3. The chain uses TRBV2 and TRBJ2-5; a weak D match, TRBD2 (5 bases). Germline lookup yields CDR1 SNHLY and CDR2 FYNNEI. The germline V and J ends were trimmed by 4 bases and 4 bases, with 10 bases remaining between them. The CDR3 extends over 13 amino acids. CDR3 in amino acids: CASSGLGGETQYF. CDR3 DNA: TGTGCCAGCAGTGGGCTAGGAGGAGAGACCCAGTACTTC.

The chain recombines TRBV5-1 with TRBJ1-4, with TRBD1 matching over 7 bases. The trim removed 3 bases at V and 5 bases at J, leaving 4 bases unmatched. This CDR3 has 14 amino acids. CDR1 and CDR2 (germline): SGHRS, YFSETQ. The CDR3 DNA reads TGCGCCAGCAGCTCGGGGACAGCGAATGAAAAACTGTTTTTT. As protein: CASSSGTANEKLFF.

The V and J genes are TRBV7-9 and TRBJ1-5, with 9 bases lining up with TRBD1. The germline V gene encodes CDR1 SEHNR and CDR2 FQNEAQ (reference sequence). The CDR3 totals 15 residues. V was clipped by 1 base and J by 4 bases; unmatched bases: 2. The CDR3 bases are TGTGCCAGCAGCTTAGAGGGGACAGGGAATCAGCCCCAGCATTTT. Translation: CASSLEGTGNQPQHF.

This chain uses TRBV30 with TRBJ1-1; D is ambiguous. Germline V gene data show CDR1 as GTSNPN and CDR2 as SVGIG (reference sequence). V gave up 3 bases and J gave up 1 base, with 6 bases separating them. This CDR3 has 12 residues. In nucleotides, the CDR3 is TGTGCCTGGAGGGCAGGGAACACTGAAGCTTTCTTT. Translated: CAWRAGNTEAFF.

This clone was detected once. CDR3 sequence reads: CASSLAGVTGELFF. CDR3 coding DNA: TGTGCCAGCAGCTTAGCGGGAGTTACCGGGGAGCTGTTTTTT. This chain uses TRBV7-3 with TRBJ2-2; the match to TRBD2 covers 7 bases. CDR3 size: 14 residues. J gave up 5 bases and V 2 bases, and 2 bases lay outside the gene matches. Germline CDR1 reads SGHTA; CDR2 reads FQGTGA.

The V and J genes are TRBV5-6 and TRBJ2-7, with 7 positions matching TRBD1. Germline lookup yields CDR1 SGHDT and CDR2 YYEEEE. CDR3 length: 15 amino acids. Trimming at V came to 0 bases and at J to 2 bases, leaving 5 bases not matched to a gene. CDR3: CASSLGGRGTYEQYF. As DNA, the CDR3 is TGTGCCAGCAGCTTGGGGGGCAGGGGGACCTACGAGCAGTACTTC.

This clone has only a few counts. The chain combines TRBV9 with TRBJ2-7, with 7 positions matching TRBD2. J gave up 5 bases and V 0 bases, and 8 bases lay outside the gene matches. Germline V gene sequence: CDR1 SGDLS, CDR2 YYNGEE. This CDR3 has 15 residues. The CDR3 nucleotides read TGTGCCAGCAGCGTAGTTGCGGGAGCCTGGCACGAGCAGTACTTC. It codes for CASSVVAGAWHEQYF.

V and J are TRBV5-1 and TRBJ2-5, with D maybe TRBD1 (5 bases). Per germline, CDR1 SGHRS and CDR2 YFSETQ. This CDR3 contains 16 residues. V was clipped by 0 bases and J by 1 base, with 13 bases between them. CDR3 residues: CASSLGTLNLQETQYF. The CDR3 nucleotides are TGCGCCAGCAGCTTGGGGACACTAAACCTCCAAGAGACCCAGTACTTC.

J is TRBJ2-1 and V is TRBV30, with 10 bases matching TRBD1. There are 14 residues in the CDR3. V shed 4 bases and J 3 bases; nucleotides not matched to a gene: 3. Germline V gives CDR1 GTSNPN, CDR2 SVGIG (reference sequence). CDR3 region: CAWTGQGGYNEQFF. DNA for the CDR3: TGTGCCTGGACCGGACAGGGGGGCTACAATGAGCAGTTCTTC.